The sequence of this TCR beta chain was determined in a study of T cells in narcolepsy. The study, taken as a whole, reports: Autoreactive HCRT-specific and TRIB2-specific clonotypes were marked in same-patient CSF-versus-blood CD4+ comparisons.

Points on this clone: Antigen specificity is unknown.

This CDR3 region has 14 residues. CDR1 and CDR2 from the germline V gene are SGHTA and FQGNSA. V lost 4 bases, J lost 7 bases, and 5 bases stayed unmatched. Measured with immunoSEQ multiplex PCR; TCRdb has only the in-frame clones, and not every one. The sample carries some 30,000 clones, 65% to 85% recorded once. The sequence came from a human donor in good health. V is TRBV7-2 and J is TRBJ2-7; TRBD2 agrees at 12 bases. The sequencing input was memory (CD45RA-) CD4+ T cells from blood. The CDR3 nucleotides read TGTGCCAGCAGCTCTAGCGGGAGGGCGTGGGAGCAGTACTTC. Protein product: CASSSSGRAWEQYF.